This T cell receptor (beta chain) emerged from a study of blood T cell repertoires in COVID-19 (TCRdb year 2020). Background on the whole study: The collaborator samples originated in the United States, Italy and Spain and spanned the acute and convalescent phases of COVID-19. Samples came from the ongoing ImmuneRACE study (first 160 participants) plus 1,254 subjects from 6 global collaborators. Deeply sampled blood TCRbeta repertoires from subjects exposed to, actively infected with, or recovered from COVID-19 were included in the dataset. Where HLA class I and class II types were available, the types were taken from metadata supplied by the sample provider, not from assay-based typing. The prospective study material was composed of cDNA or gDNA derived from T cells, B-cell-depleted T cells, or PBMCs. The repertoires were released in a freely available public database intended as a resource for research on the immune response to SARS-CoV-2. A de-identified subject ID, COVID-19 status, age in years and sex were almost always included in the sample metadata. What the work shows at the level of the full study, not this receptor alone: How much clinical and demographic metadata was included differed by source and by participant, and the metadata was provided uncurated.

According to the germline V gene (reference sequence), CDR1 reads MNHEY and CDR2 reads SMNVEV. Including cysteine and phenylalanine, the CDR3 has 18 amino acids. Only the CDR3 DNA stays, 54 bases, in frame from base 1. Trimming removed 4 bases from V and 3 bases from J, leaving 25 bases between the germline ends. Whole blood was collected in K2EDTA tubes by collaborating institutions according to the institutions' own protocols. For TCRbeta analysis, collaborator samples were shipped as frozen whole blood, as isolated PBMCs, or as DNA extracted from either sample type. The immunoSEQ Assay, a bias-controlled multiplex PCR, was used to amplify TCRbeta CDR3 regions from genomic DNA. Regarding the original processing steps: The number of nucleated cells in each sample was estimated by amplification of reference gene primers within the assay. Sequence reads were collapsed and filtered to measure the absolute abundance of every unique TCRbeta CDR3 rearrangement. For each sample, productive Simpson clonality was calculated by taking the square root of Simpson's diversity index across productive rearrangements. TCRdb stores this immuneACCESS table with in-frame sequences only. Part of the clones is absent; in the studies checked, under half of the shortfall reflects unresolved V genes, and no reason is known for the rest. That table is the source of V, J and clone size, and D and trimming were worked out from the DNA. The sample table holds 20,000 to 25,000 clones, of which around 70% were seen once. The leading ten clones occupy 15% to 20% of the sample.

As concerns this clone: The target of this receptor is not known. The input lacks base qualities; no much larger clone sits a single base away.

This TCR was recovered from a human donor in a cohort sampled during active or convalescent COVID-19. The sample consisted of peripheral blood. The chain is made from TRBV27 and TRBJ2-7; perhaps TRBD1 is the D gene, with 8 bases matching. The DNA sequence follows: TGTGCCAGCAGTTCTCGGCCGCCAAGGACAGGGAGGGACTACGAGCAGTACTTC. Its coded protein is CASSSRPPRTGRDYEQYF.